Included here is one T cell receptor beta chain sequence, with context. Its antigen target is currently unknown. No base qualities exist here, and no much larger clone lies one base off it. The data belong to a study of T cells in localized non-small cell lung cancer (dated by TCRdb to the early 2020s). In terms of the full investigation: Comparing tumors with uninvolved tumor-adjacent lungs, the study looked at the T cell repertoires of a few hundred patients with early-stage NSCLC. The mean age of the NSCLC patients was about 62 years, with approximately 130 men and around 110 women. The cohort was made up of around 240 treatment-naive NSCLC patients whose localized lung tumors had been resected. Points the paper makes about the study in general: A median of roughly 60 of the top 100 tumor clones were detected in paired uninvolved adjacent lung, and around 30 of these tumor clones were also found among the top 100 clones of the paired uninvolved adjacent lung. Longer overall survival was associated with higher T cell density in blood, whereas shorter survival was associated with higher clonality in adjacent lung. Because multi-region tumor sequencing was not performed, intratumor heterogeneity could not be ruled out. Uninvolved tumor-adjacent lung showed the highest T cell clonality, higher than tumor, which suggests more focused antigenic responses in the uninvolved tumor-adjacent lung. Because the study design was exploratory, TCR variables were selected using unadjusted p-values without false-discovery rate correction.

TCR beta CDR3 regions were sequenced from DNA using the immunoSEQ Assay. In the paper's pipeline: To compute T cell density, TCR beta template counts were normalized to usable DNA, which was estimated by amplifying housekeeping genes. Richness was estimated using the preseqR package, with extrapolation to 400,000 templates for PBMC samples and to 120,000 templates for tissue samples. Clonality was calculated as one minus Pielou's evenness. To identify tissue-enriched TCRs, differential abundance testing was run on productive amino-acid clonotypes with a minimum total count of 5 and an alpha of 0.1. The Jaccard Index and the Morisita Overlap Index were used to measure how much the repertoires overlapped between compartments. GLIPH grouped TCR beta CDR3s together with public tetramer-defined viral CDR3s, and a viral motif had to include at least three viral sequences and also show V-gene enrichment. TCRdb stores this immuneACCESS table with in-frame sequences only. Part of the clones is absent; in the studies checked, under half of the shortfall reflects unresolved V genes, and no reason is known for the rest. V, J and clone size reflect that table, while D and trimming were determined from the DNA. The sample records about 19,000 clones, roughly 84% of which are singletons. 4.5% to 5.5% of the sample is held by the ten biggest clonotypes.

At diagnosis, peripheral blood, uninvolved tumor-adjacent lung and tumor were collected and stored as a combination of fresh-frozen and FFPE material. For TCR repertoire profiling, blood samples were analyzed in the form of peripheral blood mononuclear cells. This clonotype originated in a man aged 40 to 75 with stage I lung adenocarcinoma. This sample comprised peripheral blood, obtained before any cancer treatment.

The CDR3 in this case is CANEDDTGELFF. The sequence in DNA is TGTGCCAACGAGGACGACACCGGGGAGCTGTTTTTT. The chain uses TRBV28 and TRBJ2-2; the D gene cannot be resolved reliably. CDR1 and CDR2 were assigned from the germline V gene as MDHEN and SYDVKM. The CDR3 contains 12 residues, cysteine and phenylalanine counted. CDR3 DNA is the only sequence kept; it has 36 bases, read in frame from the first base. V gives up 10 bases and J gives up 3 bases, and the segment between their germline ends measures 9 bases.